This T cell receptor beta chain was retrieved from a study of identical twins. Study-wide results and caveats: Cross-sectional statistical analysis, not tracking of the same donors, underpinned the conclusions.

TCRdb re-called the 5' RACE reads through MiXCR, storing one row per CDR3 protein. The table records about 890,000 distinct CDR3 sequences, around an eighth of them present only once. A few counts support this clonotype. Its antigen is unknown. Trimming took 6 bases from V and 4 from J; bases not matched to a gene: 11. The CDR3 consists of 15 residues. These same records also appear under a second study, on yellow fever vaccine responses in identical twins.

The chain links TRBV12-3 or TRBV12-4 to TRBJ1-2, with 7 positions matching TRBD1. Material: PBMCs. The receptor was derived from a woman aged 18-29 years in good health. The DNA for the CDR3 is TGTGCCAGCAGCCTCTCCCTGACAGGGATCTATGGCTACACCTTC. This sequence encodes CASSLSLTGIYGYTF.